These 18 T cell receptor beta chains share one sample of origin, sequenced in a study of T-cell memory formation after mild COVID-19 (TCRdb year 2021). Libraries were constructed by 5' RACE. Sequenced using an Illumina NovaSeq 6000. Using fastp trimming at Q25 and MiXCR clonotype assembly, TCRdb reanalyzed the public sequencing data and kept in-frame beta chains. Rows matching on CDR3 protein sequence are summarized as one entry with the most common DNA and genes. For this sample there are about 430,000 distinct CDR3 sequences; roughly 24% appear just once. Clones ranked in the top ten supply 8.8% of the sample. Sequencing was done on a sample of PBMCs or a T cell subset sorted from them (not recorded which). The receptors derive from an adult woman who had mild COVID-19 (a few samples of this study predate the infection). The sample titles of this study are shuffled in the database, so cell type and time point are left out; the donor was told from shared clones.

V gene TRBV5-1 combines with J gene TRBJ1-2; 7 bases map to TRBD1. J was trimmed by 8 bases and V by 4 bases; bases with no gene match: 8. This CDR3 contains 13 residues. CDR1 is SGHRS and CDR2 is YFSETQ in the germline V gene. The CDR3: CASSGTGDWGYTF. The CDR3 coding sequence is TGCGCCAGCAGCGGAACAGGGGATTGGGGCTACACCTTC.

V usage is TRBV7-9 and J usage is TRBJ1-3; unclear D gene. V was clipped by 5 bases and J by 1 base, with 12 bases between them. The CDR3 has 15 amino acids. The germline CDR1 and CDR2 sequences are SEHNR and FQNEAQ (reference sequence). Written as DNA, the CDR3 is TGTGCCAGCAGCCTCCCTAGGGATTCTGGAAACACCATATATTTT. This translates into CASSLPRDSGNTIYF.

Here the CDR3 reads CASSLVVVEGLNTEAFF. Here the CDR3 DNA reads TGTGCCAGCAGCTTGGTTGTGGTGGAGGGCCTGAACACTGAAGCTTTCTTT. The J gene is TRBJ1-1, the V gene TRBV5-5; no clear D. V shed 0 bases and J shed 0 bases, with 15 bases lying between them. CDR1 SGHKS and CDR2 YYEKEE come from the germline V gene (reference sequence). CDR3 size: 17 residues.

This clonotype was counted between two and nine times. The chain uses TRBV6-2 or TRBV6-3 and TRBJ1-5; D gene unclear. The CDR3 extends over 14 amino acids. V was shortened by 6 bases and J by 0 bases, with 9 bases between the two germline ends. Per germline, CDR1 MNHEY and CDR2 SVGEGT. The CDR3 sequence is CASRQRGSNQPQHF. The CDR3 region has the DNA TGTGCCAGCAGACAGAGAGGTAGCAATCAGCCCCAGCATTTT.

Comment on this clonotype: A much more abundant neighbour one base away suggests this may be a read error. The J gene is TRBJ1-1, the V gene TRBV14; TRBD1 agrees at 10 bases. Trimming took 1 base from V and 4 from J; bases not matched to a gene: 6. CDR1 and CDR2 from the germline V gene are SGHDN and FVKESK. This CDR3 spans 16 amino acids. CDR3 protein: CASSQGQGALSTEAFF. The CDR3 nucleotides read TGTGCCAGCAGCCAAGGACAGGGGGCTTTGAGCACTGAAGCTTTCTTT.

In nucleotides, the CDR3 is TGCGCCAGCAGCGGAGCGGGACTAGCGTACCAAGAGACCCAGTACTTC. This sequence encodes CASSGAGLAYQETQYF. The chain recombines TRBV5-1 with TRBJ2-5, with 10 bases lining up with TRBD2. The CDR3 runs 16 residues. V lost 4 bases and J lost 0; bases outside the gene matches: 6. Germline CDR1 reads SGHRS; CDR2 reads YFSETQ.

This chain joins TRBV18 and TRBJ1-2; tentative D call: TRBD1 (5 bases). Germline loops: CDR1 KGHSH, CDR2 LQKENI. The length of the CDR3 is 17 residues. Trimming shortened V by 3 bases and J by 6 bases, and 23 bases separated the two germline ends. The CDR3 spells CASSPGRANFWGNGYTF. Here the CDR3 DNA reads TGTGCCAGCTCACCGGGACGGGCCAACTTTTGGGGGAATGGCTACACCTTC. Combining the CDR3 with reference TRBV18 and TRBJ1-2 gives the whole variable domain NAGVMQNPRHLVRRRGQEARLRCSPMKGHSHVYWYRQLPEEGLKFMVYLQKENIIDESGMPKERFSAEFPKEGPSILRIQQVVRGDSAAYFCASSPGRANFWGNGYTFGSGTRLTVV.

The gene calls are TRBV12-3 or TRBV12-4 and TRBJ1-2; 9 bases are shared with TRBD1. The CDR3 loop spans 14 amino acids. J lost 4 bases, V lost 7 bases, and 7 bases had no gene match. DNA of the CDR3: TGTGCCAGCAACCACAGGGGGCTGGGCTATGGCTACACCTTC. It yields the protein CASNHRGLGYGYTF.

The chain has TRBV20-1 and TRBJ1-1, with D perhaps matching TRBD1 (5 bases). CDR3 length: 14 amino acids. CDR1 and CDR2 (germline): DFQATT, SNEGSKA (reference sequence). With 8 bases removed from V and 0 bases from J, the gap between germline ends came to 16 bases. The CDR3 nucleotides are TGCAGTCCCCAGGAGACAGTTCTGAACACTGAAGCTTTCTTT. Its translation: CSPQETVLNTEAFF.

Many counts were recorded for this clonotype. The chain employs TRBV3-1 and TRBJ1-2; TRBD1 matches at 7 bases. Germline-derived CDR1 and CDR2 are LGHDT and YNNKEL (reference sequence). V dropped 2 bases and J dropped 3; count of bases not matched to a gene: 12. The CDR3 has 17 amino acids. The CDR3 loop reads CASSQRLNRGHDYGYTF. Here the CDR3 DNA reads TGTGCCAGCAGCCAAAGACTGAACAGGGGCCACGACTATGGCTACACCTTC. The full variable domain, with the rest looked up from reference TRBV3-1 and TRBJ1-2, is DTAVSQTPKYLVTQMGNDKSIKCEQNLGHDTMYWYKQDSKKFLKIMFSYNNKELIINETVPNRFSPKSPDKAHLNLHINSLELGDSAVYFCASSQRLNRGHDYGYTFGSGTRLTVV.

The chain joins TRBV5-1 to TRBJ2-7; D possibly corresponds to TRBD1 (6 bases). Germline V lookup: CDR1 SGHRS, CDR2 YFSETQ. CDR3 length: 14 residues. The V and J ends lost 3 bases and 2 bases respectively, with 12 bases between them. CDR3 sequence reads: CASSSTGTTYEQYF. The CDR3 DNA reads TGCGCCAGCAGCTCAACCGGGACAACCTACGAGCAGTACTTC.

This clonotype was seen a handful of times. The V gene is TRBV4-1, the J gene TRBJ2-7; the D is unclear. The CDR3 is made up of 18 amino acids. The germline gives CDR1 MGHRA, CDR2 YSYEKL. V lost 0 bases to trimming and J lost 5 bases, with 23 bases between them. DNA of the CDR3: TGCGCCAGCAGCCAAGAAGGCCCGCTTACCCTCGGATGGGACGAGCAGTACTTC. This translates into CASSQEGPLTLGWDEQYF.

This rearrangement joins TRBV2 to TRBJ1-1; 9 bases align to TRBD1. Germline V gene sequence: CDR1 SNHLY, CDR2 FYNNEI. This CDR3 region has 16 residues. Trimming at V came to 9 bases and at J to 1 base, leaving 12 bases not matched to a gene. CDR3 sequence reads: CASGKQGARTNTEAFF. DNA for the CDR3: TGTGCCAGTGGCAAACAGGGGGCGCGAACGAACACTGAAGCTTTCTTT.

Only a few counts were recorded for this clonotype. This chain joins TRBV9 and TRBJ2-5, with D possibly being TRBD1 (6 bases). Germline CDR1 is SGDLS and CDR2 is YYNGEE. V lost 3 bases and J lost 5, with 17 bases in between. This CDR3 comprises 15 residues. The CDR3 sequence is CASSALQGAEETQYF. CDR3 coding DNA: TGTGCCAGCAGCGCGCTACAGGGCGCTGAGGAGACCCAGTACTTC.

The chain joins TRBV10-3 to TRBJ2-1, with TRBD2 matching 14 bases. With 9 bases clipped from V and 7 bases from J, the junction kept 2 bases outside the gene matches. This CDR3 comprises 13 residues. The germline CDR1 and CDR2 sequences are ENHRY and SYGVKD. The CDR3 coding sequence is TGTGCCATGGGACTAGCGGGGGAGAATGAGCAGTTCTTC. Amino acid sequence: CAMGLAGENEQFF.

The chain combines TRBV12-3 or TRBV12-4 with TRBJ1-1; possibly TRBD1 for D (5 bases). Trimming took off 6 bases at V and 7 bases at J, with 18 bases between the two ends. This CDR3 spans 14 amino acids. CDR3 sequence (DNA): TGTGCCAGCAGACCGGCGCTTAGTAGGGGTGAAGCTTTCTTT. It yields the protein CASRPALSRGEAFF.

The rearrangement uses TRBV27 and TRBJ2-1, with D unclear. This CDR3 comprises 14 residues. From germline, CDR1 is MNHEY and CDR2 SMNVEV (reference sequence). V was cut by 11 bases and J by 4 bases, with 18 bases left in between. For the CDR3, the DNA is TGTGCCCGCGACGGATTGCCCGTTTACAATGAGCAGTTCTTC. Translation gives CARDGLPVYNEQFF.

The CDR3 DNA is TGTGCCAGCAGCAATAGTGGGGGGGCGAAGAATCAGCCCCAGCATTTT. Translating gives CASSNSGGAKNQPQHF. This chain connects TRBV7-9 to TRBJ1-5; tentative D call: TRBD1 (6 bases). CDR1 and CDR2 (germline): SEHNR, FQNEAQ (reference sequence). The CDR3 runs to 16 residues. V was trimmed by 5 bases and J by 4 bases, leaving 18 bases between them.